The 4 T cell receptor beta chains below all came from one sample that was sequenced in a study of OX40 agonist ivuxolimab in advanced cancers. Profiled with immunoSEQ multiplex PCR; TCRdb holds only in-frame clones, not every one. In the table there are about 90,000 clones, 75% to 95% of which are singletons. Sample: CD4+ or CD8+ T cells sorted from blood, taken in a trial of the OX40 agonist ivuxolimab. The receptors here all came from an adult with an advanced solid tumor such as melanoma, head and neck, liver or kidney cancer.

The V gene is TRBV28, the J gene TRBJ2-7; D uncertain. This CDR3 region has 15 residues. V was shortened by 4 bases and J by 3 bases, with 16 bases between the two germline ends. The germline V gene has CDR1 MDHEN and CDR2 SYDVKM. CDR3 amino acids: CASSSMTRLGYEQYF. The CDR3 region has the DNA TGTGCCAGCAGTTCCATGACCCGATTGGGCTACGAGCAGTACTTC.

The chain joins TRBV25-1 to TRBJ1-2, with 11 bases that match TRBD1. The CDR3 contains 15 residues. The trim removed 6 bases at V and 0 bases at J, leaving 3 bases unmatched. Germline CDR1 MGHDK, CDR2 SYGVNS. DNA of the CDR3: TGTGCCAGCAGGGGACAGGGGGATCCTAACTATGGCTACACCTTC. Protein sequence: CASRGQGDPNYGYTF.

The chain has TRBV11-3 and TRBJ2-2; D might be TRBD1 or TRBD2, each matching 5 bases. The CDR3 loop spans 15 amino acids. Germline loops: CDR1 SGHNT, CDR2 YENEEA. The ends were cut back, 6 bases at V and 6 bases at J, with 17 bases in the middle. CDR3 protein: CASRYGGPEAGELFF. The CDR3 coding sequence is TGTGCCAGCAGATATGGGGGACCCGAGGCCGGGGAGCTGTTTTTT.

The chain links TRBV9 to TRBJ2-7; weak D call: TRBD1 (5 bases). This CDR3 has 14 residues. Germline V gene data show CDR1 as SGDLS and CDR2 as YYNGEE. V gave up 4 bases and J gave up 2 bases, with 13 bases separating them. DNA of the CDR3: TGTGCCAGCAGCCCACGTAGGGGCACCTACGAGCAGTACTTC. As protein: CASSPRRGTYEQYF.